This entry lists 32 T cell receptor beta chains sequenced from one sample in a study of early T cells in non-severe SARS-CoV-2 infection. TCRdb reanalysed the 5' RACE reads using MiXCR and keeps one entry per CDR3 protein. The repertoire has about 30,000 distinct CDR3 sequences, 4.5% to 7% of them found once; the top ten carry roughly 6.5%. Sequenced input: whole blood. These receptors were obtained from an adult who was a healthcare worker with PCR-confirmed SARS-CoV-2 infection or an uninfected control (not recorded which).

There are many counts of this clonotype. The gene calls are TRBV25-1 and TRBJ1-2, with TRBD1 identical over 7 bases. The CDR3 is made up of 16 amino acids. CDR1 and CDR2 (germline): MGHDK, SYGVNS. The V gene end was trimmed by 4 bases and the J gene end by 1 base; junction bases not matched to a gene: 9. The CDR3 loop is CASSGGTANYNYGYTF. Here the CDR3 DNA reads TGTGCCAGCAGTGGAGGGACAGCTAACTATAACTATGGCTACACCTTC.

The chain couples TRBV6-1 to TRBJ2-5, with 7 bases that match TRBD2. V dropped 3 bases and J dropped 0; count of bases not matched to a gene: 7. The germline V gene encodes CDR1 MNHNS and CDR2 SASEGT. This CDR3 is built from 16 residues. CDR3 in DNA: TGTGCCAGCAGTGAGGCTAGCGGAAGGTACCAAGAGACCCAGTACTTC. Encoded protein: CASSEASGRYQETQYF.

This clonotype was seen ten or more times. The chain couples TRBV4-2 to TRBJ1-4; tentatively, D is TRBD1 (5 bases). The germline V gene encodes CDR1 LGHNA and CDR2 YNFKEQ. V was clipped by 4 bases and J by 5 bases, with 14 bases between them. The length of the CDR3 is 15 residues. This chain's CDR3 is CASSPVGGRNEKLFF. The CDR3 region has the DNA TGTGCCAGCAGCCCCGTCGGGGGGAGGAATGAAAAACTGTTTTTT.

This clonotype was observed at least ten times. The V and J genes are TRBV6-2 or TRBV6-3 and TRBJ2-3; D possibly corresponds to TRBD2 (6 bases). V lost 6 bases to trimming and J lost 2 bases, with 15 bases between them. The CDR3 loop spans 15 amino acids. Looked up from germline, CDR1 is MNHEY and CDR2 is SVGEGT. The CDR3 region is CASRTGLTDTDTQYF. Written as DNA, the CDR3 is TGTGCCAGCAGAACGGGACTTACAGACACAGATACGCAGTATTTT.

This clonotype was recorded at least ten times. The CDR3 coding sequence is TGTGCCAGCAGCCTACAGGGAGCGGCTGGCAATGAGCAGTTCTTC. Protein: CASSLQGAAGNEQFF. V and J are TRBV2 and TRBJ2-1; D is perhaps TRBD1 (6 bases). In germline, CDR1 is SNHLY, CDR2 FYNNEI. V dropped 6 bases and J dropped 6 bases, with 18 bases sitting between them. CDR3 length: 15 residues.

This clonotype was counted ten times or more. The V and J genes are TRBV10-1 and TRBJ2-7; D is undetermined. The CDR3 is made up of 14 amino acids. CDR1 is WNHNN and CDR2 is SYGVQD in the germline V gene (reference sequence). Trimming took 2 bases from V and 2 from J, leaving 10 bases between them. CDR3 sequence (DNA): TGCGCCAGCAGTGAGCAGCCGGGCCCCTACGAGCAGTACTTC. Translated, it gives CASSEQPGPYEQYF.

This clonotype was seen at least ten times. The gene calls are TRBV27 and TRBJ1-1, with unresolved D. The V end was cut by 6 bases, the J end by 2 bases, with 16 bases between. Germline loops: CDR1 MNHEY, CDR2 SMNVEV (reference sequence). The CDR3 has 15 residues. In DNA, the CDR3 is TGTGCCAGCAGAGAATTCCCCCCGCGTAACACTGAAGCTTTCTTT. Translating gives CASREFPPRNTEAFF.

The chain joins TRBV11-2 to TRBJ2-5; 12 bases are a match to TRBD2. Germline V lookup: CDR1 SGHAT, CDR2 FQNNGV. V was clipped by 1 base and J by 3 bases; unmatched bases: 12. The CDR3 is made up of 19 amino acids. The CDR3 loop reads CASSLVGLAGGPVKETQYF. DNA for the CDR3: TGTGCCAGCAGCTTAGTAGGGCTAGCGGGAGGGCCGGTGAAAGAGACCCAGTACTTC.

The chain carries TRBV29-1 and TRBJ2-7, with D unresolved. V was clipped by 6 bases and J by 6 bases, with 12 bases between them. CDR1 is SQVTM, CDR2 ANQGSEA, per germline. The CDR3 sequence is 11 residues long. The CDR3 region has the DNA TGCAGCGTAGTTGGACCGGGCGAGCAGTACTTC. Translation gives CSVVGPGEQYF.

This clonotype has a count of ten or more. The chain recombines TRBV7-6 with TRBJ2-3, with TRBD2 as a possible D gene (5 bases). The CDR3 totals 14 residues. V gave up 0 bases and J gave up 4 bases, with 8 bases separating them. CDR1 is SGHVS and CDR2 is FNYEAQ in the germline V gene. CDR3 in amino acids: CASSLAGAADTQYF. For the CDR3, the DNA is TGTGCCAGCAGCTTAGCGGGAGCGGCAGATACGCAGTATTTT.

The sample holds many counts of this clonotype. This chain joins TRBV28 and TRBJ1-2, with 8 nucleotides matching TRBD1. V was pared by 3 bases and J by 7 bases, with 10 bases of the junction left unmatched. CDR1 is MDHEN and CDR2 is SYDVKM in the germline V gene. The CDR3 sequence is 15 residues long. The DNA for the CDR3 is TGTGCCAGCAGTTTTATTGGGCAGGGGGCTTTTGGCTACACCTTC. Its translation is CASSFIGQGAFGYTF.

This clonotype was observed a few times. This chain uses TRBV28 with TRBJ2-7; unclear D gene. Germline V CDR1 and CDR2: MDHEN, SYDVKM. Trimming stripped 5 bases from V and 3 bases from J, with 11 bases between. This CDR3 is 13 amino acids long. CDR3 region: CASSLTSDYEQYF. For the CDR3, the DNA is TGTGCCAGCAGTCTGACCTCCGACTACGAGCAGTACTTC. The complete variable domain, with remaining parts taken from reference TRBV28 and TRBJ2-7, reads DVKVTQSSRYLVKRTGEKVFLECVQDMDHENMFWYRQDPGLGLRLIYFSYDVKMKEKGDIPEGYSVSREKKERFSLILESASTNQTSMYLCASSLTSDYEQYFGPGTRLTVT.

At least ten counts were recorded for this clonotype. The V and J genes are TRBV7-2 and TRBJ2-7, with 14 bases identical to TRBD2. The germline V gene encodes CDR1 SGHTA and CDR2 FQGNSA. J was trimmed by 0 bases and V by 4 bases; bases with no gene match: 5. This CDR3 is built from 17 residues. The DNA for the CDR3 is TGTGCCAGCAGCTCTGGGACTAGCGGGAGACGCTCCTACGAGCAGTACTTC. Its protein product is CASSSGTSGRRSYEQYF. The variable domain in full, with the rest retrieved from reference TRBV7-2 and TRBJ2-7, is GAGVSQSPSNKVTEKGKDVELRCDPISGHTALYWYRQSLGQGLEFLIYFQGNSAPDKSGLPSDRFSAERTGGSVSTLTIQRTQQEDSAVYLCASSSGTSGRRSYEQYFGPGTRLTVT.

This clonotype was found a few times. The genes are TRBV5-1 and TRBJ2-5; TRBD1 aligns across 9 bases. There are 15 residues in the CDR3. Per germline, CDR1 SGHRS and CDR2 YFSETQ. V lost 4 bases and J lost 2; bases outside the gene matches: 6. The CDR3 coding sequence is TGCGCCAGCAGCCGGACAGGGGCGTCGCAAGAGACCCAGTACTTC. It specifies CASSRTGASQETQYF. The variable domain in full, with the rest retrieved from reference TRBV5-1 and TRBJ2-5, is KAGVTQTPRYLIKTRGQQVTLSCSPISGHRSVSWYQQTPGQGLQFLFEYFSETQRNKGNFPGRFSGRQFSNSRSEMNVSTLELGDSALYLCASSRTGASQETQYFGPGTRLLVL.

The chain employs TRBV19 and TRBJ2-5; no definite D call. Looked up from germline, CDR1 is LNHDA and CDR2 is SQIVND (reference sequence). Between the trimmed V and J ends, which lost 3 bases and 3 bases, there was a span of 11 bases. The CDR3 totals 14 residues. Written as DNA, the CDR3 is TGTGCCAGTAGTATTCCCTGGAAAGAAGAGACCCAGTACTTC. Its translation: CASSIPWKEETQYF.

CDR3 sequence: CASSLTAGGRDEQFF. CDR3 DNA sequence: TGTGCCAGCAGCTTAACAGCGGGAGGGCGAGATGAGCAGTTCTTC. The V call is TRBV7-3, the J call TRBJ2-1, with TRBD2 identical over 10 bases. Trimming removed 0 bases from V and 8 bases from J; junction bases left unmatched: 4. The CDR3 has 15 amino acids. Germline loops: CDR1 SGHTA, CDR2 FQGTGA.

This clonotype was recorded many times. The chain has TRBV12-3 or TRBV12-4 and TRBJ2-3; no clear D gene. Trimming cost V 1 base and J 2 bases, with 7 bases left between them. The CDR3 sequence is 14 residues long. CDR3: CASSLGQPTDTQYF. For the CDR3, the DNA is TGTGCCAGCAGTTTAGGGCAGCCCACAGATACGCAGTATTTT.

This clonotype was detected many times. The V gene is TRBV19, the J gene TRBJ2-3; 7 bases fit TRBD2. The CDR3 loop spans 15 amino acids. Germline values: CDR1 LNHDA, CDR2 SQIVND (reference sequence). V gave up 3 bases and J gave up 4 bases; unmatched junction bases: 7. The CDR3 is CASSIAGAGADTQYF. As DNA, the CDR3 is TGTGCCAGTAGTATCGCGGGAGCAGGAGCAGATACGCAGTATTTT.

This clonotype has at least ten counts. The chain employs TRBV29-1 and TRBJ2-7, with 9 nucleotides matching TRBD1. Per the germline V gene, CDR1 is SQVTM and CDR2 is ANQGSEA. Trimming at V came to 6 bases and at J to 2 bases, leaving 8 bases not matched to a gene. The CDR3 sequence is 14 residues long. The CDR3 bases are TGCAGCGTGGGGAGGGACAGGGAACCCTACGAGCAGTACTTC. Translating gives CSVGRDREPYEQYF.

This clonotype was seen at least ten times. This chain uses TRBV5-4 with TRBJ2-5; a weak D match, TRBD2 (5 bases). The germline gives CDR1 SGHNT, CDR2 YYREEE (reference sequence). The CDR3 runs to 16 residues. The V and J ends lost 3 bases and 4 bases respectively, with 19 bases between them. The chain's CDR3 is CASSYSSGVPLETQYF. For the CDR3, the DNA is TGTGCCAGCAGCTACTCGTCCGGGGTCCCTTTAGAGACCCAGTACTTC.

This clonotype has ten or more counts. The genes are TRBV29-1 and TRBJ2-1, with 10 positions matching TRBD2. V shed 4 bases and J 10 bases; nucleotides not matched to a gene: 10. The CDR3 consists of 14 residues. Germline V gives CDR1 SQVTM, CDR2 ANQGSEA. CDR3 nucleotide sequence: TGCAGCGTTGCCCTAGCGGGAGTAATCCACGAGCAGTTCTTC. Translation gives CSVALAGVIHEQFF.

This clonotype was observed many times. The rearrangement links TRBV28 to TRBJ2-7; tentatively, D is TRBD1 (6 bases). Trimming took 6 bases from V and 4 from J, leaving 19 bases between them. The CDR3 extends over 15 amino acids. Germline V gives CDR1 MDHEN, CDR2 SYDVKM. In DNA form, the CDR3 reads TGTGCCAGCAGCCCACAGGGCTCGGTTGTGTACGAGCAGTACTTC. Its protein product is CASSPQGSVVYEQYF.

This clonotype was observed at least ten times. The DNA of the CDR3 is TGTGCCAGCAGTTCAGGGGGCTCTGGGGCCAACGTCCTGACTTTC. Translating it yields CASSSGGSGANVLTF. The chain couples TRBV12-3 or TRBV12-4 to TRBJ2-6; 7 positions match TRBD1. The CDR3 is made up of 15 amino acids. After removal of 4 bases from V and 0 bases from J, the junction contained 0 bases not matched to a gene.

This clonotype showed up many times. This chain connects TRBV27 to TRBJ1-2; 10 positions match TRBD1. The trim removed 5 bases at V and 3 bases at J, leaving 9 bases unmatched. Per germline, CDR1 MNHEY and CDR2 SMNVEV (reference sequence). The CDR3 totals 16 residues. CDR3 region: CASSPIGTGEDYGYTF. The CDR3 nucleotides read TGTGCCAGCAGTCCTATCGGGACAGGGGAGGACTATGGCTACACCTTC.

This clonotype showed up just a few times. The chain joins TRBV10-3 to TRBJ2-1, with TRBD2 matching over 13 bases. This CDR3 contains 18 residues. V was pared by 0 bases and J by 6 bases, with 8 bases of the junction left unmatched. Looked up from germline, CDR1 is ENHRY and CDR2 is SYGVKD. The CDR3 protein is CAISESTGTSGIGNEQFF. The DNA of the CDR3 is TGTGCCATCAGTGAGTCGACCGGGACTAGCGGGATAGGCAATGAGCAGTTCTTC.

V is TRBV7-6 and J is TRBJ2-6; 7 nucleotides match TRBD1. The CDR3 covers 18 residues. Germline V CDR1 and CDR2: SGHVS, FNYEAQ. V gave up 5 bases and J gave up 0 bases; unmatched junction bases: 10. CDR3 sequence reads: CASSPRTGPSSGANVLTF. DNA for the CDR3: TGTGCCAGCAGCCCAAGGACAGGTCCTAGCTCTGGGGCCAACGTCCTGACTTTC.

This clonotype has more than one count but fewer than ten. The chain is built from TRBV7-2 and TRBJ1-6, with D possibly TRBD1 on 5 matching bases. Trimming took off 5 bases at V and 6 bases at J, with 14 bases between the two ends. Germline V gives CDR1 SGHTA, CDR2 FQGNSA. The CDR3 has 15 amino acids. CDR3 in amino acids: CASSPGRIGNSPLHF. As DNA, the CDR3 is TGTGCCAGCAGCCCAGGGCGGATTGGTAATTCACCCCTCCACTTT.

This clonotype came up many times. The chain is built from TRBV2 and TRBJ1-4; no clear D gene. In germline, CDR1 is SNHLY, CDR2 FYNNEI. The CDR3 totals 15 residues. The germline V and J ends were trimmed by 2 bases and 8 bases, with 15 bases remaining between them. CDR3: CASSERGLLREKLFF. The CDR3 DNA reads TGTGCCAGCAGTGAACGAGGGCTTCTTCGGGAAAAACTGTTTTTT.

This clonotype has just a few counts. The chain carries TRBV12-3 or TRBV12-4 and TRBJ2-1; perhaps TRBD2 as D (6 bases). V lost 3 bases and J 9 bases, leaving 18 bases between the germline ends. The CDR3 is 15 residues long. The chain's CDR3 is CASSLGFLLGGEQFF. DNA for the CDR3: TGTGCCAGCAGTTTGGGCTTCCTCCTGGGAGGTGAGCAGTTCTTC.

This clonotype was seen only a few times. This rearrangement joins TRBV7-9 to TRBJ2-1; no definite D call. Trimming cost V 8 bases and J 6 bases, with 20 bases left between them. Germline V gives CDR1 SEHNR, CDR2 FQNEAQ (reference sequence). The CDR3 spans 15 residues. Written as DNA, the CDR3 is TGTGCCAGCGGCTCCGGTAGTTTTAGCTCCAATGAGCAGTTCTTC. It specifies CASGSGSFSSNEQFF.

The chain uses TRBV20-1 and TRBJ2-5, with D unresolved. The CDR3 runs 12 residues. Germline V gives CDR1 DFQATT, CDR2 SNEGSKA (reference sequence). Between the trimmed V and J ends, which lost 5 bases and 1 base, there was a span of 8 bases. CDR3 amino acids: CSAHGVQETQYF. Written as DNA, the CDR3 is TGCAGTGCTCATGGAGTCCAAGAGACCCAGTACTTC.

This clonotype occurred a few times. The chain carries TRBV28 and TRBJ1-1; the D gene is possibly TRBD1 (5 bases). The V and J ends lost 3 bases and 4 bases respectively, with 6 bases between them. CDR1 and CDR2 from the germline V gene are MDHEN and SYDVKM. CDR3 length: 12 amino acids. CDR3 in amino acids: CASSFQGTEAFF. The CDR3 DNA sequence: TGTGCCAGCAGTTTTCAGGGCACTGAAGCTTTCTTT. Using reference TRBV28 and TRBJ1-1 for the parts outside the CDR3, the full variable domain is DVKVTQSSRYLVKRTGEKVFLECVQDMDHENMFWYRQDPGLGLRLIYFSYDVKMKEKGDIPEGYSVSREKKERFSLILESASTNQTSMYLCASSFQGTEAFFGQGTRLTVV.